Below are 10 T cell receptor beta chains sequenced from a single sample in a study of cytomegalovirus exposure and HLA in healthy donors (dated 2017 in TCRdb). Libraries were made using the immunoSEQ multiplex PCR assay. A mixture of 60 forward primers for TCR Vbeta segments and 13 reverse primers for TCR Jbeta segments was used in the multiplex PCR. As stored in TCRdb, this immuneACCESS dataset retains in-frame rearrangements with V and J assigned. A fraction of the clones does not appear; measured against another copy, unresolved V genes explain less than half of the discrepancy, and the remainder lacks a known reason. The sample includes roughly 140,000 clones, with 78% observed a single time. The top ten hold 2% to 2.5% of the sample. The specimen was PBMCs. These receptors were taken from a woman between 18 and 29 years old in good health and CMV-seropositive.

In DNA, the CDR3 is TGTGCCAGCAGAGACAGGCCTAATGAAAAACTGTTTTTT. Residues: CASRDRPNEKLFF. The rearrangement links TRBV27 to TRBJ1-4; weak D call: TRBD1 (6 bases). Trimming pared 6 bases from V and 3 bases from J, leaving 8 bases between. The germline gives CDR1 MNHEY, CDR2 SMNVEV (reference sequence). The length of the CDR3 is 13 residues.

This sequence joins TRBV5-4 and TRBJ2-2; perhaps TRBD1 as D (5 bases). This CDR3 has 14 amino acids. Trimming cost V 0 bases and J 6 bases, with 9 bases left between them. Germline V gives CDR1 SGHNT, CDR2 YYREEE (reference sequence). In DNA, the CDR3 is TGTGCCAGCAGCTTGGCCCAGGGCGCCGGGGAGCTGTTTTTT. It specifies CASSLAQGAGELFF.

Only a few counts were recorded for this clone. DNA for the CDR3: TGTGCTAGTGGACAGGACGGAGCCTACGAGCAGTACTTC. Encoded protein: CASGQDGAYEQYF. V is TRBV12-5 and J is TRBJ2-7; possible D gene TRBD1, 5 bases. V gave up 6 bases and J gave up 2 bases, with 11 bases separating them. This CDR3 is built from 13 residues. Germline V gene data show CDR1 as LGHNT and CDR2 as FRNRAP.

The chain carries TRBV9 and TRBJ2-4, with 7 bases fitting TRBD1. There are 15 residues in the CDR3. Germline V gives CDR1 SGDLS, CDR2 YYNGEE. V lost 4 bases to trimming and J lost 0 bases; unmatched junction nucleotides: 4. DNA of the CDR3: TGTGCCAGCAGCTCCAGACAGGGAGCCAAAAACATTCAGTACTTC. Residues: CASSSRQGAKNIQYF.

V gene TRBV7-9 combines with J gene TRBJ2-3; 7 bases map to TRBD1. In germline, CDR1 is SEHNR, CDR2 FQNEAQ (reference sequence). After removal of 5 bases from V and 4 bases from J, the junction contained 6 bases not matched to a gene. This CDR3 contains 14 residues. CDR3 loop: CASSLRQGPDTQYF. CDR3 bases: TGTGCCAGCAGCCTTAGACAGGGCCCAGATACGCAGTATTTT.

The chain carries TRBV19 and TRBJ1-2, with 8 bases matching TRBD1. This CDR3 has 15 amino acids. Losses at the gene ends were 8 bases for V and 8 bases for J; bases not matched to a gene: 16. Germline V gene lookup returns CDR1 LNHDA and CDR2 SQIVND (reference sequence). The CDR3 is CASSIDRGALRGYTF. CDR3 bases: TGTGCCAGTTCAATCGACAGGGGCGCCTTACGCGGCTACACCTTC.

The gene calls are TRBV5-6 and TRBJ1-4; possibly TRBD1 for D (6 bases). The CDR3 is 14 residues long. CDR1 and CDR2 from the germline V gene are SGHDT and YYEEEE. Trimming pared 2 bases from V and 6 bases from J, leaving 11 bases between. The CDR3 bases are TGTGCCAGCAGCTTTGGCCAGGGGTATGAAAAACTGTTTTTT. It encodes CASSFGQGYEKLFF.

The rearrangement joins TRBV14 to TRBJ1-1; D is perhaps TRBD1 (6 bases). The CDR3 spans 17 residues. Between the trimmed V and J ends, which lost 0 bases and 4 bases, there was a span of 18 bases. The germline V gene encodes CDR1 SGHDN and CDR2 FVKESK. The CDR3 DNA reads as TGTGCCAGCAGCCAAGATAGAACAATTGGACAGCTCACTGAAGCTTTCTTT. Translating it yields CASSQDRTIGQLTEAFF.

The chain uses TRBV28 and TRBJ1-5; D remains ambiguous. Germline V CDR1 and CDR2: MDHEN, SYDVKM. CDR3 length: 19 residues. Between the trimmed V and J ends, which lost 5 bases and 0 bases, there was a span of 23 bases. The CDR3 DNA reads TGTGCCAGCAGTAATCCGGGAGAAGAAAATAGAGATAGCAATCAGCCCCAGCATTTT. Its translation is CASSNPGEENRDSNQPQHF.

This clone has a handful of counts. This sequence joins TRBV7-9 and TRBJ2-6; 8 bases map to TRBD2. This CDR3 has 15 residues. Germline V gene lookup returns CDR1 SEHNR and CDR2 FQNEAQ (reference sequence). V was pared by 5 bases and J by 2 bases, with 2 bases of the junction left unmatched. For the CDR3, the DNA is TGTGCCAGCAGCCCCGGGGGGGCTGGGGCCAACGTCCTGACTTTC. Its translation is CASSPGGAGANVLTF.